The 19 T cell receptor beta chains below all came from one sample that was sequenced in a study of OX40 agonist ivuxolimab in advanced cancers. Repertoires were generated with immunoSEQ multiplex PCR, while TCRdb's copy carries only in-frame clones and drops some. The data show over 30,000 clones, with around 82% seen just once and 1.8% held by the top ten. The sequenced sample was CD4+ or CD8+ T cells sorted from blood, obtained in a trial of the OX40 agonist ivuxolimab. The source of these receptors is an adult with an advanced solid tumor such as melanoma, head and neck, liver or kidney cancer.

The gene calls are TRBV9 and TRBJ1-2; tentatively, D is TRBD1 (6 bases). The CDR3 is 13 residues long. Germline V gene lookup returns CDR1 SGDLS and CDR2 YYNGEE. V lost 0 bases and J 7 bases, leaving 10 bases between the germline ends. For the CDR3, the DNA is TGTGCCAGCAGCGTAGGTTCAGGGGTTGGCTACACCTTC. As protein: CASSVGSGVGYTF.

This chain joins TRBV18 and TRBJ2-5, with 8 bases lining up with TRBD2. CDR3 length: 17 residues. The germline gives CDR1 KGHSH, CDR2 LQKENI. V was clipped by 3 bases and J by 3 bases; unmatched bases: 12. CDR3 region: CASSPLSGGATKETQYF. The DNA of the CDR3 is TGTGCCAGCTCACCTCTAAGCGGGGGTGCCACTAAAGAGACCCAGTACTTC.

This chain links TRBV27 with TRBJ1-1; D not certain. The V gene lost 7 bases and the J gene lost 5 bases, with 14 bases spanning the gap. Looked up from germline, CDR1 is MNHEY and CDR2 is SMNVEV (reference sequence). The CDR3 has 13 amino acids. The CDR3 DNA sequence: TGTGCCAGCACCATTTCCTTGGGGACTGAAGCTTTCTTT. Its protein product is CASTISLGTEAFF.

The chain combines TRBV9 with TRBJ1-1; D gene ambiguous. The CDR3 spans 16 residues. Germline values: CDR1 SGDLS, CDR2 YYNGEE. V lost 3 bases to trimming and J lost 5 bases, with 20 bases between them. The CDR3 spells CASSETPLARGTEAFF. Written as DNA, the CDR3 is TGTGCCAGCAGCGAGACCCCCTTGGCCCGCGGGACTGAAGCTTTCTTT.

This sequence joins TRBV4-3 and TRBJ2-7; D is perhaps TRBD1 (5 bases). Looked up from germline, CDR1 is LGHNA and CDR2 is YSLEER. The CDR3 extends over 13 amino acids. Trimming removed 1 base from V and 9 bases from J, with 13 bases in between. This chain's CDR3 is CASSQATGRRQYF. The CDR3 DNA is TGCGCCAGCAGCCAAGCCACAGGCCGTAGGCAGTACTTC.

The chain links TRBV19 to TRBJ1-2, with D unclear. Germline loops: CDR1 LNHDA, CDR2 SQIVND (reference sequence). The CDR3 extends over 12 amino acids. Trimming cost V 10 bases and J 4 bases, with 13 bases left between them. The CDR3 here is CATLGSAYGYTF. In DNA form, the CDR3 reads TGTGCCACCCTGGGCAGTGCCTATGGCTACACCTTC. The full variable domain, rest sourced from reference TRBV19 and TRBJ1-2, is DGGITQSPKYLFRKEGQNVTLSCEQNLNHDAMYWYRQDPGQGLRLIYYSQIVNDFQKGDIAEGYSVSREKKESFPLTVTSAQKNPTAFYLCATLGSAYGYTFGSGTRLTVV.

This clone was seen more than once but under ten times. The sample contains more than one DNA sequence encoding this CDR3. The rearrangement uses TRBV5-1 and TRBJ1-6, with no clear D. CDR1 and CDR2 from the germline V gene are SGHRS and YFSETQ. This CDR3 spans 15 amino acids. V lost 3 bases to trimming and J lost 0 bases, with 7 bases between them. The CDR3 region is CASSSKSSYNSPLHF. The DNA for the CDR3 is TGCGCCAGCAGCTCGAAGAGCTCCTATAATTCACCCCTCCACTTT.

This chain links TRBV4-3 with TRBJ2-7; D is unclear. The ends were cut back, 0 bases at V and 2 bases at J, with 17 bases in the middle. The V gene's germline CDR1 is LGHNA and CDR2 YSLEER. The CDR3 is 17 residues long. CDR3 nucleotide sequence: TGCGCCAGCAGCCAAGATCTGGAGTTTGCAGTCACCTACGAGCAGTACTTC. This gives the protein CASSQDLEFAVTYEQYF.

This chain connects TRBV9 to TRBJ2-2, with unresolved D. V lost 2 bases and J 3 bases, leaving 11 bases between the germline ends. The CDR3 sequence is 15 residues long. Per germline, CDR1 SGDLS and CDR2 YYNGEE. The CDR3 DNA sequence: TGTGCCAGCAGCGTTAATTGGCTAGACACCGGGGAGCTGTTTTTT. Protein sequence: CASSVNWLDTGELFF. The variable domain in full, completed from reference TRBV9 and TRBJ2-2, reads DSGVTQTPKHLITATGQRVTLRCSPRSGDLSVYWYQQSLDQGLQFLIQYYNGEERAKGNILERFSAQQFPDLHSELNLSSLELGDSALYFCASSVNWLDTGELFFGEGSRLTVL.

This chain links TRBV5-5 with TRBJ1-2; D remains unclear. The germline V and J ends were trimmed by 1 base and 3 bases, with 4 bases remaining between them. Germline values: CDR1 SGHKS, CDR2 YYEKEE (reference sequence). This CDR3 is 12 amino acids long. As DNA, the CDR3 is TGTGCCAGCAGCTTGAGAGACTATGGCTACACCTTC. Its translation is CASSLRDYGYTF.

The V gene is TRBV11-2, the J gene TRBJ2-6; possible D gene TRBD1, 6 bases. Trimming removed 3 bases at V and 0 bases at J, with 12 bases between. The V gene's germline CDR1 is SGHAT and CDR2 FQNNGV. The CDR3 is made up of 17 amino acids. CDR3 nucleotide sequence: TGTGCCAGCAGCTTTCAGGGGTCCCACTCTGGGGCCAACGTCCTGACTTTC. It translates to CASSFQGSHSGANVLTF.

The chain links TRBV4-1 to TRBJ2-6, with a tentative D call TRBD2 (5 bases). V lost 4 bases and J lost 2, with 9 bases in between. The CDR3 is 15 residues long. Germline V CDR1 and CDR2: MGHRA, YSYEKL. CDR3 DNA: TGCGCCAGCAGCCTCGCCGGGGCTGGGGCCAACGTCCTGACTTTC. This gives the protein CASSLAGAGANVLTF.

The V call is TRBV19, the J call TRBJ2-3, with 8 bases aligning to TRBD2. The germline V gene encodes CDR1 LNHDA and CDR2 SQIVND (reference sequence). V trimming: 3 bases; J trimming: 2 bases; junction bases outside the gene matches: 4. This CDR3 region has 15 residues. DNA of the CDR3: TGTGCCAGTAGTATCGGGGGGGGCTCCACAGATACGCAGTATTTT. Protein: CASSIGGGSTDTQYF.

The chain is built from TRBV29-1 and TRBJ1-1; the match to TRBD1 covers 10 bases. Germline-derived CDR1 and CDR2 are SQVTM and ANQGSEA. The CDR3 sequence is 14 residues long. The V and J ends lost 5 bases and 1 base, in that order; junction bases with no gene match: 4. The CDR3 nucleotides are TGCAGCGTTTTCCGGACAGGGGGGAACACTGAAGCTTTCTTT. This encodes CSVFRTGGNTEAFF.

The chain carries TRBV7-8 and TRBJ2-3; D perhaps matches TRBD2 (6 bases). The CDR3 loop spans 15 amino acids. Per germline, CDR1 SGHVS and CDR2 FQNEAQ. The germline V and J ends were trimmed by 2 bases and 1 base, with 10 bases remaining between them. CDR3 in DNA: TGTGCCAGCAGCTTAAGATCTAGCGGCACAGATACGCAGTATTTT. This sequence encodes CASSLRSSGTDTQYF. The full variable domain, rest sourced from reference TRBV7-8 and TRBJ2-3, is GAGVSQSPRYKVAKRGQDVALRCDPISGHVSLFWYQQALGQGPEFLTYFQNEAQLDKSGLPSDRFFAERPEGSVSTLKIQRTQQEDSAVYLCASSLRSSGTDTQYFGPGTRLTVL.

V usage is TRBV6-6 and J usage is TRBJ1-6; the D is unclear. CDR1 is MNHNY, CDR2 SVGAGI, per germline (reference sequence). V was trimmed by 4 bases and J by 2 bases, leaving 9 bases between them. The CDR3 contains 15 residues. CDR3 loop: CASSSFAPYNSPLHF. In DNA form, the CDR3 reads TGTGCCAGCAGTTCGTTTGCACCCTATAATTCACCCCTCCACTTT.

The rearrangement joins TRBV27 to TRBJ1-1; D unclear. Looked up from germline, CDR1 is MNHEY and CDR2 is SMNVEV (reference sequence). V was clipped by 6 bases and J by 5 bases, with 19 bases between them. This CDR3 has 15 residues. The CDR3 DNA reads as TGTGCCAGCAGCTCCCTCGGTTCGGGAGATACTGAAGCTTTCTTT. Residues: CASSSLGSGDTEAFF.

The V and J genes are TRBV18 and TRBJ1-2, with TRBD1 identical over 7 bases. The V gene's germline CDR1 is KGHSH and CDR2 LQKENI. The ends lost 2 bases at V and 5 bases at J; junction bases unmatched: 8. This CDR3 has 15 amino acids. CDR3 nucleotides: TGTGCCAGCTCACCAAACAGGGGCTTTGGATATGGCTACACCTTC. As protein: CASSPNRGFGYGYTF.

The chain recombines TRBV9 with TRBJ1-2, with 8 bases that match TRBD1. The germline gives CDR1 SGDLS, CDR2 YYNGEE. J was trimmed by 1 base and V by 4 bases; bases with no gene match: 3. The length of the CDR3 is 14 residues. This CDR3 is CASSTGQGNYGYTF. The CDR3 coding sequence is TGTGCCAGCAGCACTGGACAGGGTAACTATGGCTACACCTTC.